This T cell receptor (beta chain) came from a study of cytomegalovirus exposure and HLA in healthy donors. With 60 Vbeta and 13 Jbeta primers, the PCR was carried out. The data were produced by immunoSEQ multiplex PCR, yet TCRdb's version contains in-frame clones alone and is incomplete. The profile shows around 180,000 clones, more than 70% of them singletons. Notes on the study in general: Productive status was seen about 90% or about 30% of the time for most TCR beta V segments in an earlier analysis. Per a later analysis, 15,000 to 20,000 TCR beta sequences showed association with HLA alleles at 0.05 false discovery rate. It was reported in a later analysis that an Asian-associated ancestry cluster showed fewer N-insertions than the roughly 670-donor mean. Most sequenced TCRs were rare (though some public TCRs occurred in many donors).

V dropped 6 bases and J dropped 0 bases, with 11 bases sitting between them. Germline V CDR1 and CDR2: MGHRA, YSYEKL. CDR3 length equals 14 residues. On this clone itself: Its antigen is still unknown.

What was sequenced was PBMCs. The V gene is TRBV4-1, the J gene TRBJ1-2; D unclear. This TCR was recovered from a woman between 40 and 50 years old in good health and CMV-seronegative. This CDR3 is CASRQTFANYGYTF. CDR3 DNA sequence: TGCGCCAGCAGACAGACATTTGCTAACTATGGCTACACCTTC.